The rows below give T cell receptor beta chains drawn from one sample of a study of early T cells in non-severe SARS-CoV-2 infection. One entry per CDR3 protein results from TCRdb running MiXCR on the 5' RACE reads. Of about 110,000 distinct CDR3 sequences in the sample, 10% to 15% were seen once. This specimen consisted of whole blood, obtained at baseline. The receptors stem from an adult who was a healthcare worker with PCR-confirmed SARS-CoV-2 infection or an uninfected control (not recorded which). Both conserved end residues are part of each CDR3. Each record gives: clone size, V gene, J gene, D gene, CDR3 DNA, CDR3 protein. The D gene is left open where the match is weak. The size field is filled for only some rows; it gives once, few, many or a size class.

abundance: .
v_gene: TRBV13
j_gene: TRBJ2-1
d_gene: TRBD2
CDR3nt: TGTGCCAGCAGCTCCCCCGTCCTCGGGACTAGAGAGAATGAGCAGTTCTTC
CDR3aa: CASSSPVLGTRENEQFF

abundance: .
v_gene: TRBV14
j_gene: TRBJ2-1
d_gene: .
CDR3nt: TGTGCCAGCAGCCAAAGCAGCTCCTACAATGAGCAGTTCTTC
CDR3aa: CASSQSSSYNEQFF

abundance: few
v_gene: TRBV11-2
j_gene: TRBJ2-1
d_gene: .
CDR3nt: TGTGCCAGCAGCTTAGTCGGTAGCTCCTACAATGAGCAGTTCTTC
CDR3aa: CASSLVGSSYNEQFF

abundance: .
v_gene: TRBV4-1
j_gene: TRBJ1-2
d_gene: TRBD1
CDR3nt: TGCGCCAGCAGCCGGAGGGACAGGGGGGACTCTATCTATGGCTACACCTTC
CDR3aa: CASSRRDRGDSIYGYTF

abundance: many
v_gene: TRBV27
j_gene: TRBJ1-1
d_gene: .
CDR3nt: TGTGCCAGCAGTTTATCCAGGGTTAGGGATACTGAAGCTTTCTTT
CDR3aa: CASSLSRVRDTEAFF

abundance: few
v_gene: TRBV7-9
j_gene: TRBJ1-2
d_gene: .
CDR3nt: TGTGCCAGCAGCCCAGGGGAAAACTATGGCTACACCTTC
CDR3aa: CASSPGENYGYTF

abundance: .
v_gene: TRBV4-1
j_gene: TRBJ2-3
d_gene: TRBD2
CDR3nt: TGCGCCAGCAGCCAAGACGTGCTAGCGGGGACTAGCACAGATACGCAGTATTTT
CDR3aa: CASSQDVLAGTSTDTQYF

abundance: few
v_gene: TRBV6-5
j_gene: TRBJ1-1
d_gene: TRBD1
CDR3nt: TGTGCCAGCAGAGAGAGGACAGGGGTAATCACTGAAGCTTTCTTT
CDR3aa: CASRERTGVITEAFF

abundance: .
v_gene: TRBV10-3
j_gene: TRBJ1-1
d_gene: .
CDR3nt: TGTGCCATCAGTTCTAATTTTGGGGCAGGAGGGGAGAACACTGAAGCTTTCTTT
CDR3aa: CAISSNFGAGGENTEAFF

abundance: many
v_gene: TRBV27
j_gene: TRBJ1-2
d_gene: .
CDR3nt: TGTGCCAGCAGTCCACAGGACAGAGTCTATGGCTACACCTTC
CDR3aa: CASSPQDRVYGYTF

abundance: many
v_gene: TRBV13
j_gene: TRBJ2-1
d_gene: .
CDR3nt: TGTGCCAGCAGCGCGACGGACAGAGACAATGAGCAGTTCTTC
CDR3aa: CASSATDRDNEQFF

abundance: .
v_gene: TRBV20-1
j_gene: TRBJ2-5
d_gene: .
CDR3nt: TGCAGTGCTGCTCCCGAGGGGAAGACCCAGTACTTC
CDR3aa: CSAAPEGKTQYF

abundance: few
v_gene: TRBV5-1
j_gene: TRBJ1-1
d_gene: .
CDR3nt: TGCGCCAGCAGTCTTGCGACAGGACCGAACACTGAAGCTTTCTTT
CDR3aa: CASSLATGPNTEAFF

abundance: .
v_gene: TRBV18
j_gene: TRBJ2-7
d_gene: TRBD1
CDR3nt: TGTGCCAGCACGCCCTCGTTGGGACAGGGACCCTACGAGCAGTACTTC
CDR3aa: CASTPSLGQGPYEQYF

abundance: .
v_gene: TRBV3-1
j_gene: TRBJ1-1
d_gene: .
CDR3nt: TGTGCCAGCAGCCGCAGGGGAGGGAACACTGAAGCTTTCTTT
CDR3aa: CASSRRGGNTEAFF

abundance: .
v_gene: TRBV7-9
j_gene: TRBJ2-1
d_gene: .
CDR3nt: TGTGCCAGCAGCTTAGCGTATACCTACAATGAGCAGTTCTTC
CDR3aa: CASSLAYTYNEQFF

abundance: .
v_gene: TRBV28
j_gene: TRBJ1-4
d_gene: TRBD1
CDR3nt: TGTGCCAGCAGTTGGGGACAGCCCGCTGAAAAACTGTTTTTT
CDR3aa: CASSWGQPAEKLFF

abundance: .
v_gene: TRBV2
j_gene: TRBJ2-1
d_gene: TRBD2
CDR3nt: TGTGCCAGCTCGCCGCTAGCGGTTAACAATGAGCAGTTCTTC
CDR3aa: CASSPLAVNNEQFF

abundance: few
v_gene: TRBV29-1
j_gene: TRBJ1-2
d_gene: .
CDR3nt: TGCAGCGTTGAAGATCGCTCCGGGAGTGGCTACACCTTC
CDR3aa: CSVEDRSGSGYTF

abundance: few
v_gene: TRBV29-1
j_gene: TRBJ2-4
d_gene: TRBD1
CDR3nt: TGCAGCGTCAGAGACAGGGGGCGGACCCACATTCAGTACTTC
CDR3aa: CSVRDRGRTHIQYF

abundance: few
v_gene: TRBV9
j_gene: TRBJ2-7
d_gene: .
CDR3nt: TGTGCCAGCAGCGGTCCGTCTGGAGTAGACTCCTACGAGCAGTACTTC
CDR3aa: CASSGPSGVDSYEQYF

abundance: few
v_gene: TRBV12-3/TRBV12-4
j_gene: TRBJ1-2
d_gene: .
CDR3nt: TGTGCCAGCAGTCCCTCGGGGGGGTACGGCTATGGCTACACCTTC
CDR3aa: CASSPSGGYGYGYTF

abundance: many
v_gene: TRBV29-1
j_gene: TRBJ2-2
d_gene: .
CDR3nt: TGCAGCGTTGAAGGGCGTGGTAACACCGGGGAGCTGTTTTTT
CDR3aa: CSVEGRGNTGELFF

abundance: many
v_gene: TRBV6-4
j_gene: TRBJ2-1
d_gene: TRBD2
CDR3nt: TGTGCCAGCAGTCCCACTAGCGGTAGAACCTACAATGAGCAGTTCTTC
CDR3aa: CASSPTSGRTYNEQFF

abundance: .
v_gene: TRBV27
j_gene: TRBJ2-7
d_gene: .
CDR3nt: TGTGCCAGCAGTTTATTGCCCGCTCGCGAGCAGTACTTC
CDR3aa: CASSLLPAREQYF

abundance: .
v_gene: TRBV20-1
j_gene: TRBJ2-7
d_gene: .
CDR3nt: TGCAGTGTGGATCCGCACGGGGATTCCTACGAGCAGTACTTC
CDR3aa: CSVDPHGDSYEQYF

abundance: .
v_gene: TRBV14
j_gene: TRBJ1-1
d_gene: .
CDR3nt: TGTGCCAGCAGCCAAAGTAGGGGTACTGAAGCTTTCTTT
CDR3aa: CASSQSRGTEAFF

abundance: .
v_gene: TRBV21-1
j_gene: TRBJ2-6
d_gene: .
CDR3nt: TGTGCCAGTGCCACGAGGGACGACGTAAACTCTGGGGCCAACGTCCTGACTTTC
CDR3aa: CASATRDDVNSGANVLTF

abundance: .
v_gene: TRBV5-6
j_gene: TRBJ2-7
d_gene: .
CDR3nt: TGTGCCAGCAGCTCTCGCGGGACGGCAACCTACGAGCAGTACTTC
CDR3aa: CASSSRGTATYEQYF

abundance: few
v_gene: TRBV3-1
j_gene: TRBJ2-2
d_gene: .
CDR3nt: TGTGCCAGCGGCCGGACGCCGAACACCGGGGAGCTGTTTTTT
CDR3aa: CASGRTPNTGELFF

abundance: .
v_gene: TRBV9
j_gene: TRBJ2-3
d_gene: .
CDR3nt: TGTGCCAGCAGCGTAGCGGGAATCACAGATACGCAGTATTTT
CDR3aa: CASSVAGITDTQYF

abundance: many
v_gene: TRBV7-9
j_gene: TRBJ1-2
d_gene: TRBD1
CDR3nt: TGTGCCAGCAGCCAGATGACAGGGGGATTCGGCTACACCTTC
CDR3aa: CASSQMTGGFGYTF

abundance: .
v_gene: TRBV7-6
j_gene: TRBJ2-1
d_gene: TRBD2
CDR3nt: TGTGCCAGCAGCCCGGTGGGCGGGAGGGCCATTGGTGAGCAGTTCTTC
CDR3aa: CASSPVGGRAIGEQFF

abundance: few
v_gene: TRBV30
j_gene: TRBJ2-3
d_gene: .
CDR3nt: TGTGCCTGGAGTAACAGGGCGACAGATACGCAGTATTTT
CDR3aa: CAWSNRATDTQYF

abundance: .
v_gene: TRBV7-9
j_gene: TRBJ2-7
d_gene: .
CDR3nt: TGTGCCAGCAGCTTGGACGGTACCTACGAGCAGTACTTC
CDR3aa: CASSLDGTYEQYF

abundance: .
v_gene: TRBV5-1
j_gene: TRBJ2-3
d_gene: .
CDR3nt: TGCGCCAGCAGCTTGGGCATCGGAGATACGCAGTATTTT
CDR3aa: CASSLGIGDTQYF

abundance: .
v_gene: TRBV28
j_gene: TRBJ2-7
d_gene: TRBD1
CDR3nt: TGTGCCAGCAGTTTATCCTCATACCGGGACAGGGTCCCACGCAGCTCCTACGAGCAGTACTTC
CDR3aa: CASSLSSYRDRVPRSSYEQYF

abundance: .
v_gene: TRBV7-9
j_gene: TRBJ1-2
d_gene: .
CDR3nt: TGTGCCAGCAGCTTATCAGGGGAAGGCTACACCTTC
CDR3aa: CASSLSGEGYTF

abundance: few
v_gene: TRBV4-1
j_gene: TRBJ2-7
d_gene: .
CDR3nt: TGCGCCAGCAGCCAAGCGACAGCTAGCTCCTACGAGCAGTACTTC
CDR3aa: CASSQATASSYEQYF

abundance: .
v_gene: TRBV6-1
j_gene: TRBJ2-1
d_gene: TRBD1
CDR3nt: TGTCCTGACAGGGGGCTCCCCAATGAGCAGTTCTTC
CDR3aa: CPDRGLPNEQFF

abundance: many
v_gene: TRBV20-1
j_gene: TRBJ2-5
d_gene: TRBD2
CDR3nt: TGCAGTGCTAGACTAGCGGGGGTACAAGAGACCCAGTACTTC
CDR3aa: CSARLAGVQETQYF

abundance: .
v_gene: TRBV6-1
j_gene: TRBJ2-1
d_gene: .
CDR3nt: TGTGCCAGCAGTGAAGGAAGAAGGGAGTTCTTC
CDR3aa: CASSEGRREFF

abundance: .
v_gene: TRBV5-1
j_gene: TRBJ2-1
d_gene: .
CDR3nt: TGCGCCAGCAGCTTGGACAGGAGCGATGAGCAGTTCTTC
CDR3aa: CASSLDRSDEQFF

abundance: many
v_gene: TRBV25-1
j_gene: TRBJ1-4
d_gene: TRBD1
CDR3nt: TGTGCCAGCAGTACCCACAGGGGGCGGAATGAAAAACTGTTTTTT
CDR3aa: CASSTHRGRNEKLFF

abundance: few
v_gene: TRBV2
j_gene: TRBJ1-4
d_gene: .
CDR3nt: TGTGCCAGCAGTCCTACAGGAGGGGAAAAACTGTTTTTT
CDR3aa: CASSPTGGEKLFF

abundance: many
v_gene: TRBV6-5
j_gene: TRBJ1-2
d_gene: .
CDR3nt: TGTGCCAGCAGGACGACAGGAACCTATGGCTACACCTTC
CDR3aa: CASRTTGTYGYTF

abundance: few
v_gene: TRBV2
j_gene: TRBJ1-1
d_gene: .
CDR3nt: TGTGCCAGCAGAGGACACTTTTTGAACACTGAAGCTTTCTTT
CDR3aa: CASRGHFLNTEAFF